These 22 T cell receptor beta chains originate from one sample sequenced in a study of OX40 agonist ivuxolimab in advanced cancers. Sequencing was performed with immunoSEQ multiplex PCR; in TCRdb, only in-frame clones are kept and a portion is missing. The sample lists fewer than 55,000 clones, 87% occurring once. The specimen was CD4+ or CD8+ T cells sorted from blood, collected in a trial of the OX40 agonist ivuxolimab. The receptors originated from an adult with an advanced solid tumor such as melanoma, head and neck, liver or kidney cancer.

Points on this clone: A read error is possible here, since a much larger clone lies one base away. This chain links TRBV6-5 with TRBJ2-1; 9 bases are a match to TRBD2. This CDR3 comprises 15 residues. Germline CDR1 and CDR2: MNHEY and SVGAGI. Here the CDR3 reads CACGIGLAGYNKQFF. The CDR3 DNA is TGTGCCTGCGGAATTGGGCTAGCGGGGTACAATAAGCAGTTCTTC.

The chain employs TRBV6-6 and TRBJ2-2; weak D call: TRBD1 (5 bases). V lost 4 bases, J lost 6 bases, and 9 bases lay in between. Germline CDR1 reads MNHNY; CDR2 reads SVGAGI (reference sequence). This CDR3 has 13 residues. Here the CDR3 reads CASSSRDAGELFF. CDR3 bases: TGTGCCAGCAGTTCCAGGGATGCCGGGGAGCTGTTTTTT.

This clone was picked up one time. The V call is TRBV11-2, the J call TRBJ2-5, with 11 bases fitting TRBD1. The CDR3 contains 15 residues. Germline loops: CDR1 SGHAT, CDR2 FQNNGV. V lost 4 bases to trimming and J lost 1 base; unmatched junction nucleotides: 2. This CDR3 is CASSYGTGGQETQYF. DNA of the CDR3: TGTGCCAGCAGCTACGGGACAGGGGGCCAAGAGACCCAGTACTTC.

This clone was counted a few times. The chain couples TRBV6-1 to TRBJ2-5, with 10 bases that match TRBD2. This CDR3 is built from 15 residues. V was clipped by 0 bases and J by 2 bases; unmatched bases: 0. From germline, CDR1 is MNHNS and CDR2 SASEGT. CDR3 sequence reads: CASSEASGGQETQYF. For the CDR3, the DNA is TGTGCCAGCAGTGAAGCTAGCGGGGGGCAAGAGACCCAGTACTTC.

V gene TRBV9 combines with J gene TRBJ1-1; D remains unclear. The CDR3 length is 14 residues. V was pared by 0 bases and J by 0 bases, with 6 bases between. Looked up from germline, CDR1 is SGDLS and CDR2 is YYNGEE. This CDR3 reads CASSVGPVNTEAFF. The DNA for the CDR3 is TGTGCCAGCAGCGTAGGTCCGGTGAACACTGAAGCTTTCTTT.

The chain recombines TRBV11-2 with TRBJ1-1; 9 bases align to TRBD1. Per the germline V gene, CDR1 is SGHAT and CDR2 is FQNNGV. The CDR3 spans 17 residues. J gave up 1 base and V 6 bases, and 12 bases lay outside the gene matches. The CDR3 spells CASRWDEGGQGNTEAFF. The CDR3 DNA reads TGTGCCAGCAGGTGGGACGAGGGGGGACAGGGGAACACTGAAGCTTTCTTT.

V and J are TRBV5-1 and TRBJ1-2; 8 bases are shared with TRBD1. Per the germline V gene, CDR1 is SGHRS and CDR2 is YFSETQ. Trimming cost V 2 bases and J 2 bases; bases outside gene matches: 11. The CDR3 length is 17 residues. The CDR3 is CASSFYWTGSSNYGYTF. For the CDR3, the DNA is TGCGCCAGCAGCTTTTACTGGACAGGGAGTTCCAACTATGGCTACACCTTC. The variable domain in full, completed from reference TRBV5-1 and TRBJ1-2, reads KAGVTQTPRYLIKTRGQQVTLSCSPISGHRSVSWYQQTPGQGLQFLFEYFSETQRNKGNFPGRFSGRQFSNSRSEMNVSTLELGDSALYLCASSFYWTGSSNYGYTFGSGTRLTVV.

The chain recombines TRBV7-9 with TRBJ1-2; the D gene is possibly TRBD1 (5 bases). The CDR3 contains 13 residues. From germline, CDR1 is SEHNR and CDR2 FQNEAQ (reference sequence). V was clipped by 2 bases and J by 8 bases, with 12 bases between them. CDR3: CASSLYQGWGYTF. In DNA, the CDR3 is TGTGCCAGCAGCTTATACCAGGGTTGGGGCTACACCTTC.

J is TRBJ2-1 and V is TRBV7-3; TRBD2 matches at 11 bases. V shed 1 base and J 8 bases; nucleotides not matched to a gene: 7. This CDR3 region has 16 residues. Germline assignment: CDR1 SGHTA and CDR2 FQGTGA. This CDR3 reads CASSLIKVAGGDEQFF. The CDR3 DNA sequence: TGTGCCAGCAGCTTAATTAAGGTAGCGGGAGGGGATGAGCAGTTCTTC.

V usage is TRBV4-2 and J usage is TRBJ2-7, with TRBD2 as a possible D gene (6 bases). V was shortened by 0 bases and J by 3 bases, with 12 bases between the two germline ends. Germline CDR1 is LGHNA and CDR2 is YNFKEQ. This CDR3 has 15 amino acids. CDR3 amino acids: CASSQEETGGYEQYF. In nucleotides, the CDR3 is TGTGCCAGCAGCCAAGAGGAGACCGGGGGCTACGAGCAGTACTTC.

This rearrangement joins TRBV7-9 to TRBJ1-5; TRBD1 might be the D (5 bases). This CDR3 spans 16 amino acids. Between the trimmed V and J ends, which lost 0 bases and 3 bases, there was a span of 12 bases. The germline V gene has CDR1 SEHNR and CDR2 FQNEAQ (reference sequence). CDR3 in DNA: TGTGCCAGCAGCTTAGCGCAGGGCAGACACAATCAGCCCCAGCATTTT. Amino acid sequence: CASSLAQGRHNQPQHF.

The CDR3 sequence: CASSRDRGINEQYF. Here the CDR3 DNA reads TGCGCCAGCAGCCGGGACAGGGGGATAAACGAGCAGTACTTC. This rearrangement joins TRBV5-1 to TRBJ2-7; 11 bases line up with TRBD1. V lost 4 bases, J lost 5 bases, and 5 bases stayed unmatched. Germline assignment: CDR1 SGHRS and CDR2 YFSETQ. CDR3 size: 14 residues.

The J gene is TRBJ2-3, the V gene TRBV5-1; 7 bases line up with TRBD1. CDR1 is SGHRS and CDR2 is YFSETQ in the germline V gene. The CDR3 runs to 16 residues. V lost 4 bases to trimming and J lost 2 bases; unmatched junction nucleotides: 10. The CDR3: CASSMTGSIFTDTQYF. The CDR3 bases are TGCGCCAGCAGCATGACAGGGTCTATTTTCACAGATACGCAGTATTTT.

The rearrangement joins TRBV6-5 to TRBJ1-3; D is undetermined. Germline V gene sequence: CDR1 MNHEY, CDR2 SVGAGI. Trimming removed 6 bases from V and 2 bases from J, with 11 bases in between. The CDR3 consists of 14 residues. DNA of the CDR3: TGTGCCAGCAGGCCCGGAGGGACTGGAAACACCATATATTTT. Translation: CASRPGGTGNTIYF.

J is TRBJ1-2 and V is TRBV7-8, with a weak D call TRBD1 (5 bases). The CDR3 has 15 amino acids. Trimming cost V 3 bases and J 4 bases, with 15 bases left between them. Per the germline V gene, CDR1 is SGHVS and CDR2 is FQNEAQ. The CDR3 reads CASSFYGGSLYGYTF. CDR3 sequence (DNA): TGTGCCAGCAGCTTTTACGGGGGGAGCCTCTATGGCTACACCTTC.

V usage is TRBV7-6 and J usage is TRBJ2-1, with TRBD1 as a possible D gene (7 bases). V dropped 3 bases and J dropped 6 bases, with 18 bases sitting between them. The germline CDR1 and CDR2 sequences are SGHVS and FNYEAQ. The CDR3 runs 16 residues. The CDR3 nucleotides are TGTGCCAGCAGCTTGCCGACTAGAGGGGGCCCCAATGAGCAGTTCTTC. Translated: CASSLPTRGGPNEQFF. Drawing the rest from reference TRBV7-6 and TRBJ2-1, the complete variable domain is GAGVSQSPRYKVTKRGQDVALRCDPISGHVSLYWYRQALGQGPEFLTYFNYEAQQDKSGLPNDRFSAERPEGSISTLTIQRTEQRDSAMYRCASSLPTRGGPNEQFFGPGTRLTVL.

J is TRBJ1-2 and V is TRBV5-5; D unclear. The V gene lost 4 bases and the J gene lost 3 bases, with 10 bases spanning the gap. CDR3 size: 13 residues. CDR1 SGHKS and CDR2 YYEKEE come from the germline V gene (reference sequence). The CDR3 DNA reads TGTGCCAGCAGCACCGGACTGGACTATGGCTACACCTTC. Translation: CASSTGLDYGYTF. Supplemented by reference TRBV5-5 and TRBJ1-2, the full variable domain reads DAGVTQSPTHLIKTRGQQVTLRCSPISGHKSVSWYQQVLGQGPQFIFQYYEKEERGRGNFPDRFSARQFPNYSSELNVNALLLGDSALYLCASSTGLDYGYTFGSGTRLTVV.

This chain links TRBV18 with TRBJ2-1; possibly TRBD1 or TRBD2 for D (5 bases each). The CDR3 sequence is 16 residues long. Germline V gene data show CDR1 as KGHSH and CDR2 as LQKENI. Between the trimmed V and J ends, which lost 3 bases and 3 bases, there was a span of 15 bases. The CDR3 protein is CASSPFDPGSYNEQFF. In DNA, the CDR3 is TGTGCCAGCTCACCGTTCGACCCAGGGAGCTACAATGAGCAGTTCTTC.

The gene calls are TRBV27 and TRBJ2-7; 9 bases agree with TRBD1. Germline loops: CDR1 MNHEY, CDR2 SMNVEV (reference sequence). CDR3 size: 12 residues. Trimming cost V 6 bases and J 4 bases; bases outside gene matches: 1. The CDR3 nucleotides read TGTGCCAGCAGGGACAGGGGTTACGAGCAGTACTTC. The encoded protein is CASRDRGYEQYF.

The genes are TRBV7-8 and TRBJ1-5; no reliable D call. V dropped 2 bases and J dropped 7 bases, with 9 bases sitting between them. From germline, CDR1 is SGHVS and CDR2 FQNEAQ. This CDR3 is 13 amino acids long. The CDR3 protein is CASSLLGIQPQHF. CDR3 DNA: TGTGCCAGCAGCTTATTAGGGATCCAGCCCCAGCATTTT.

With regard to this clone: Compared with germline, one end of the junction differs, possibly owing to a read error. This sequence joins TRBV5-5 and TRBJ1-4, with D uncertain. Germline CDR1 reads SGHKS; CDR2 reads YYEKEE (reference sequence). The CDR3 consists of 14 residues. CDR3: CASSQVMFWRRLFF. The DNA of the CDR3 is TGCGCCAGCAGCCAAGTCATGTTTTGGAGGCGGCTGTTTTTT.

The chain recombines TRBV27 with TRBJ1-6; D is unresolved. In germline, CDR1 is MNHEY, CDR2 SMNVEV (reference sequence). V was trimmed by 1 base and J by 9 bases, leaving 7 bases between them. The CDR3 sequence is 13 residues long. The CDR3, as DNA: TGTGCCAGCAGTTTATGGGGAAGTTCACCCCTCCACTTT. Translating gives CASSLWGSSPLHF.